Listed below are T cell receptor beta chains from one sample, sequenced in a study of neoadjuvant anti-PD-1 for oral cavity cancer. Generated by immunoSEQ multiplex PCR, the TCRdb table keeps only in-frame clones and is missing some. The table lists about 6,900 clones, 70% to 80% of them singletons. Specimen: PBMCs, collected before nivolumab (anti-PD-1) treatment. The receptors stem from a person between 35 and 79 years old with oral cavity squamous cell carcinoma. Both conserved end residues are part of each CDR3. Fields, in order: V gene, J gene, clone size, D gene, CDR3 DNA, CDR3 protein. A D gene is named only where the DNA matches it firmly. Size is omitted from some rows. Given values are once, few, many or a class for expanded clones.

>TRBV4-1|TRBJ1-1|NA|NA
TGCGCCAGCAGCTTACGGGGTCGGGAGGGACTTGAAAACACTGAAGCTTTCTTT
CASSLRGREGLENTEAFF
>TRBV5-6|TRBJ2-7|NA|TRBD1
TGTGCCAGCAGCTTGGGCACAGGGGGTCCATACGAGCAGTACTTC
CASSLGTGGPYEQYF
>TRBV7-3|TRBJ2-2|NA|NA
TGTGCCAGCAGCCGGGGCGCGGGGAACACCGGGGAGCTGTTTTTT
CASSRGAGNTGELFF
>TRBV5-3|TRBJ2-3|NA|NA
TGTGCCAGAAGCCCGGAAGTTCGGCCAGATACGCAGTATTTT
CARSPEVRPDTQYF
>TRBV27|TRBJ2-5|NA|NA
TGTGCCAGCAGTTCCGAGGAAGGGGGGCAGGAGACCCAGTACTTC
CASSSEEGGQETQYF
>TRBV6-6|TRBJ2-3|NA|TRBD1
TGTGCCAGCAGTTACCATGACCGGGACAGGGACCAGTATTTT
CASSYHDRDRDQYF
>TRBV15|TRBJ2-7|once|NA
TGTGCCACCAGCAGAGATAAGCGAGGGGCAGGGACCTACGAGCAGTACTTC
CATSRDKRGAGTYEQYF
>TRBV5-4|TRBJ1-1|few|TRBD1
TGTGCCAGCAGATCCCAGCAGGGGGGGACTGAAGCTTTCTTT
CASRSQQGGTEAFF
>TRBV7-2|TRBJ2-7|NA|TRBD2
TGTGCCAGCAGCCAGGGGCGGGGGGACTCCTACGAGCAGTACTTC
CASSQGRGDSYEQYF
>TRBV10-3|TRBJ1-6|NA|NA
TGTGCCATCAGTGCTGACAGCCAAAATTCACCCCTCCACTTT
CAISADSQNSPLHF
>TRBV19|TRBJ1-1|NA|TRBD1
TGTGCCAGTAGCCGCGGGACAGGGGGGAGCACTGAAGCTTTCTTT
CASSRGTGGSTEAFF
>TRBV7-6|TRBJ2-5|NA|NA
TGTGCCAGCAGCTTATATTACAGGTCCCCCGGGGAGACCCAGTACTTC
CASSLYYRSPGETQYF
>TRBV5-1|TRBJ2-3|once|NA
TGCGCCAGCAGCTTGGGTGGGTTAGATACGCAGTATTTT
CASSLGGLDTQYF
>TRBV7-9|TRBJ2-1|once|NA
TGTGCCAGCAGCTTAGGTCTGGGTGAGCAGTTCTTC
CASSLGLGEQFF
>TRBV28|TRBJ2-7|NA|NA
TGTGCCAGCAGTCCTCGGGACGTAGTATACTTC
CASSPRDVVYF
>TRBV19|TRBJ1-4|few|NA
TGTGCCAGTAGTACTTCCCGGCTGGAAAAACTGTTTTTT
CASSTSRLEKLFF
>TRBV2|TRBJ2-3|once|NA
TGTGCCAGCAGGCTAACTCCGAGCACAGATACGCAGTATTTT
CASRLTPSTDTQYF
>TRBV7-3|TRBJ1-2|NA|NA
TGTGCCAGCAGCCTTAGAAGGGACGGCCCTTCTAACTATGGCTACACCTTC
CASSLRRDGPSNYGYTF
>TRBV10-1|TRBJ2-3|NA|TRBD2
TGCGCCAGCAGTGAGTTTGAGCGGGGGGAGCTTCCCGAGGGGACGCAGTATTTT
CASSEFERGELPEGTQYF
>TRBV4-3|TRBJ1-2|NA|TRBD1
TGCGCCAGCAACCCTTACCTCGGGACAGATGGGGATGGCTACACCTTC
CASNPYLGTDGDGYTF
>TRBV30|TRBJ2-5|NA|NA
TGTGCCTGGAGTCCCGGTCCCGCCACCTTCCAAGAGACCCAGTACTTC
CAWSPGPATFQETQYF
>TRBV28|TRBJ2-3|NA|NA
TGTGCCAGCAGTTTGGTAACTCTGGATCTCACAGATACGCAGTATTTT
CASSLVTLDLTDTQYF
>TRBV15|TRBJ1-2|NA|NA
TGTGCCACCAGCAGAGCTCCGTACGGCTACACCTTC
CATSRAPYGYTF
>TRBV12-5|TRBJ1-1|NA|NA
TGTGCTAGTGGTTCCAGGGATCCCGGCGAAGCTTTCTTT
CASGSRDPGEAFF
>TRBV6-5|TRBJ2-7|few|NA
TGTGCCAGCAGTTACGGGCGGAAACCTTACGAGCAGTACTTC
CASSYGRKPYEQYF
>TRBV28|TRBJ2-3|NA|NA
TGTGCCAGCAGACCCCCGGCGAGGGCCACAGATACGCAGTATTTT
CASRPPARATDTQYF
>TRBV21-1|TRBJ2-7|NA|NA
TGTGCCAGCAGCCCAAGAGGCCCGATCCCCTACGAGCAGTACTTC
CASSPRGPIPYEQYF
>TRBV6-5|TRBJ2-5|NA|NA
TGTGCCAGCAGGTTTTCTAGCCGGAAGACCCAGTACTTC
CASRFSSRKTQYF
>TRBV5-5|TRBJ2-7|NA|NA
TGTGCCAGCAGCTTGGACAAGCGCTACGAGCAGTACTTC
CASSLDKRYEQYF
>TRBV4-3|TRBJ2-6|NA|NA
TGCGCCAGCAGCCTAGGTGGGGCTGGGGCCAACGTCCTGACTTTC
CASSLGGAGANVLTF